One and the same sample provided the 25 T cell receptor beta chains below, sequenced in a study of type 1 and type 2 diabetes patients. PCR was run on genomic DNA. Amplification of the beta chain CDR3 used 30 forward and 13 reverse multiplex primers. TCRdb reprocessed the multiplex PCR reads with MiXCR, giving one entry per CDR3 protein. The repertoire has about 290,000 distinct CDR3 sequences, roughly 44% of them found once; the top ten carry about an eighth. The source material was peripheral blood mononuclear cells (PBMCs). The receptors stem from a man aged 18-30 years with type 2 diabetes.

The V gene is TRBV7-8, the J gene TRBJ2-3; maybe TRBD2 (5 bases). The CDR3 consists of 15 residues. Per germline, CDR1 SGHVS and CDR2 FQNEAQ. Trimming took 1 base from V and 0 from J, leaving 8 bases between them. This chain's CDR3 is CASSLGLASTDTQYF. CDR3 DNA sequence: TGTGCCAGCAGCTTAGGGCTAGCTAGCACAGATACGCAGTATTTT.

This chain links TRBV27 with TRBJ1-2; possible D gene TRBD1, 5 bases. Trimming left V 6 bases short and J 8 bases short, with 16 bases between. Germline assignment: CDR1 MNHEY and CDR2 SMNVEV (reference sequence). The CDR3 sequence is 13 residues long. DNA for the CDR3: TGTGCCAGCAGCGGCAGTGGGGGTTCGGGCTACACCTTC. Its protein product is CASSGSGGSGYTF.

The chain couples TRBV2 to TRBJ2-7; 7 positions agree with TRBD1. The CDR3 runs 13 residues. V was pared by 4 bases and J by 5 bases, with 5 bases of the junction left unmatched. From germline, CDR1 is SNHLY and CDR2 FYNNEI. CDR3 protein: CASSGDSGHEQYF. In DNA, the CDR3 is TGTGCCAGCAGTGGGGACAGCGGCCACGAGCAGTACTTC. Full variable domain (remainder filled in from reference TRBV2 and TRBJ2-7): EPEVTQTPSHQVTQMGQEVILRCVPISNHLYFYWYRQILGQKVEFLVSFYNNEISEKSEIFDDQFSVERPDGSNFTLKIRSTKLEDSAMYFCASSGDSGHEQYFGPGTRLTVT.

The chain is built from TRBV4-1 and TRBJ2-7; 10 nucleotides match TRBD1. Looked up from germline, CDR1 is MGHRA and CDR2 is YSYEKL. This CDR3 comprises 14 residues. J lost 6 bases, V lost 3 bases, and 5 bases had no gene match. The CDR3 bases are TGCGCCAGCAGCCAGGGGACAGGGGCGGTCGAGCAGTACTTC. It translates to CASSQGTGAVEQYF.

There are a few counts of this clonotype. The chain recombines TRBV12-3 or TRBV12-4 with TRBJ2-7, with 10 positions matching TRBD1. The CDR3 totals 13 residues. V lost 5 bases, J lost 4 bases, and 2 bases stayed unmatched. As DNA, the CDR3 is TGTGCCAGCAGTGGGACAGGGGTTTACGAGCAGTACTTC. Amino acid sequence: CASSGTGVYEQYF.

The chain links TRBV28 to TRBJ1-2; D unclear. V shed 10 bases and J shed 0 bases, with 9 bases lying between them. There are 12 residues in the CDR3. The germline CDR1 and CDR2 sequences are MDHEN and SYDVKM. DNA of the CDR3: TGTGCCATCTCCGGGTCTAACTATGGCTACACCTTC. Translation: CAISGSNYGYTF.

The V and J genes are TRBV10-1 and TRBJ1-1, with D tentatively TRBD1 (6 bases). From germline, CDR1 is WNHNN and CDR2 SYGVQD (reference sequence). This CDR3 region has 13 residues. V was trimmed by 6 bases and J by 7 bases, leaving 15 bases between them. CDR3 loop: CASSDGTLSEAFF. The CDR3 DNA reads TGCGCCAGCAGCGACGGGACACTTAGTGAAGCTTTCTTT.

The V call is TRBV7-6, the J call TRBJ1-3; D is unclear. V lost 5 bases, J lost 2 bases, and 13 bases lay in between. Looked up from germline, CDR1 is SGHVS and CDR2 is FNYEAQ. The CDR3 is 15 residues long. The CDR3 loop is CASSTLTTTGNTIYF. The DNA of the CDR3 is TGTGCCAGCAGCACCCTGACCACGACTGGAAACACCATATATTTT.

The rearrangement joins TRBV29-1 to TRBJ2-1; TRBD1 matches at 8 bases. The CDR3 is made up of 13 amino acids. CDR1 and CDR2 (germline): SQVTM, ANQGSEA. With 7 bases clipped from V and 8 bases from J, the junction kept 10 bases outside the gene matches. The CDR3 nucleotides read TGCAGCGCCGGGACAGGTTGGGGGGATGAGCAGTTCTTC. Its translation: CSAGTGWGDEQFF.

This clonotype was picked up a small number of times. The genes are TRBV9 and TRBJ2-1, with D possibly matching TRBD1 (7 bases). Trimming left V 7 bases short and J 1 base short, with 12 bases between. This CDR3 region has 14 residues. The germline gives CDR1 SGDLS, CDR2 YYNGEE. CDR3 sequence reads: CASGGGDSYNEQFF. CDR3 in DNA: TGTGCCAGCGGAGGGGGCGATTCCTACAATGAGCAGTTCTTC.

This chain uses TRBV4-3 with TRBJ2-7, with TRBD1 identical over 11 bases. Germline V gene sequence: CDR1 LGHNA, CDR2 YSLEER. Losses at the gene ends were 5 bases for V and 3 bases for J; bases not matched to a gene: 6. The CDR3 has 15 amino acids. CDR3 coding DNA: TGCGCCAGCAGCGGAGTGGACAGGGGGCACTACGAGCAGTACTTC. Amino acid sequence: CASSGVDRGHYEQYF.

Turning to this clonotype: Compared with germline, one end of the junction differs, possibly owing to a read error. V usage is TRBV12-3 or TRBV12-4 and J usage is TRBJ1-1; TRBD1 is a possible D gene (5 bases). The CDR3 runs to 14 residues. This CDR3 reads CDSSLAGSSAEAFF. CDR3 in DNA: TGTGACAGCAGCTTAGCAGGGAGTAGTGCTGAAGCTTTCTTT.

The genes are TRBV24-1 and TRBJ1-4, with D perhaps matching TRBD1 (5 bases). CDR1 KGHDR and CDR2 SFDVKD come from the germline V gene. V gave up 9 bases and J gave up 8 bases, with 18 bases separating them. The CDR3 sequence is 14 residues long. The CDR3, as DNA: TGTGCCACCGACACAGGCCGCCAAAAGGAAAAACTGTTTTTT. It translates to CATDTGRQKEKLFF.

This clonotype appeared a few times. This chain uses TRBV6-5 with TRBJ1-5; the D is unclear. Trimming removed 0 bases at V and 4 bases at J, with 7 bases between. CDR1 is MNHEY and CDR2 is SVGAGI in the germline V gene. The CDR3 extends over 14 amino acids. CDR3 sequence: CASSYSAGNQPQHF. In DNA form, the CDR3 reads TGTGCCAGCAGTTACTCGGCGGGGAATCAGCCCCAGCATTTT.

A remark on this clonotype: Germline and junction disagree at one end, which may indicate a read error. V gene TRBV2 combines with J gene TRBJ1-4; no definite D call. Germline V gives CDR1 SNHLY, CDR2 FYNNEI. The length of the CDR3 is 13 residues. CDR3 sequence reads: CAGKFTTNEKLSF. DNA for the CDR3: TGTGCCGGGAAATTTACAACTAATGAAAAACTGTCTTTT.

The CDR3 spells CASSPKSKNTEAFF. CDR3 DNA sequence: TGTGCCAGCTCACCAAAGTCCAAGAACACTGAAGCTTTCTTT. The genes are TRBV18 and TRBJ1-1, with D unresolved. Trimming removed 2 bases at V and 1 base at J, with 8 bases between. Germline loops: CDR1 KGHSH, CDR2 LQKENI. The CDR3 totals 14 residues.

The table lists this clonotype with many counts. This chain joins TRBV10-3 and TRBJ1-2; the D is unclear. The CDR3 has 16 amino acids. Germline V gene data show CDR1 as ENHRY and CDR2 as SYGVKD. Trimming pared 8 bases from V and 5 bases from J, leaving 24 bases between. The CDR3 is CAIGRSLGVEDYGYTF. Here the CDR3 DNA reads TGTGCCATCGGGAGGTCGTTAGGAGTCGAGGATTATGGCTACACCTTC.

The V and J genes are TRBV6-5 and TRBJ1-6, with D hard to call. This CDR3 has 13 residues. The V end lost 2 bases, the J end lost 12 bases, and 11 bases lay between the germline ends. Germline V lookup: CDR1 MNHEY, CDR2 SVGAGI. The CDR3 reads CASSYVVLGPLHF. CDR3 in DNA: TGTGCCAGCAGTTACGTAGTCTTAGGACCCCTCCACTTT.

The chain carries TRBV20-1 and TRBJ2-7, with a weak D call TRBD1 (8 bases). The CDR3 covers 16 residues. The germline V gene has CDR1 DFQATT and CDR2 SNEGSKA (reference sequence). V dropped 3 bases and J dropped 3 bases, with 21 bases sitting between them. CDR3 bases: TGCAGTGCTAGGGACCTGGACAGGGAGGGGATCTACGAGCAGTACTTC. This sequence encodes CSARDLDREGIYEQYF.

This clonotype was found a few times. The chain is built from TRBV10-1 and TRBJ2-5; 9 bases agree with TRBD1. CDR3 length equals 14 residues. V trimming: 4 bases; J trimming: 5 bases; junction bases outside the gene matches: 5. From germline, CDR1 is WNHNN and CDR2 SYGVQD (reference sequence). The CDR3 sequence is CASSVGQGGETQYF. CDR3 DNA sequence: TGCGCCAGCAGTGTGGGACAGGGTGGGGAGACCCAGTACTTC.

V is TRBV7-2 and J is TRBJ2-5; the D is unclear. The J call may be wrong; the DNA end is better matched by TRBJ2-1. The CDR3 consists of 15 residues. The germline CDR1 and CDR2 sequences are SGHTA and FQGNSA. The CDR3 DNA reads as TGTGCCAGCAGCTTAGCGGGCCCGACCGTGGGGGAGCAGTTCTTC. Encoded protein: CASSLAGPTVGEQFF.

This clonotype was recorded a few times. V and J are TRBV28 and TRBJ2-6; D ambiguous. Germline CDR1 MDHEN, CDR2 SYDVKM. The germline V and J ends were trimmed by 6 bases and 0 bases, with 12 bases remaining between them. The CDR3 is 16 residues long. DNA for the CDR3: TGTGCCAGCAGCCTTCGGGTGGGCTCTGGGGCCAACGTCCTGACTTTC. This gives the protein CASSLRVGSGANVLTF.

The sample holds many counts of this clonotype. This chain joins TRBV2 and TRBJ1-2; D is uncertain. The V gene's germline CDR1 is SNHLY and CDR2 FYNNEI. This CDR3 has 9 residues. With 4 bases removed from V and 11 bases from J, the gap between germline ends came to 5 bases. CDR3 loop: CASSGPYTF. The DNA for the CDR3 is TGTGCCAGCAGTGGCCCTTACACCTTC.

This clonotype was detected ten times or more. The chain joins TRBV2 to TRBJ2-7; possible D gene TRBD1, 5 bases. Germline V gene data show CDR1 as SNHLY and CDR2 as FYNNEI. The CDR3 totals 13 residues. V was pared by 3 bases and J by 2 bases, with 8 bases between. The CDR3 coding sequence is TGTGCCAGCAGTGATGACAGTACCTACGAGCAGTACTTC. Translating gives CASSDDSTYEQYF.

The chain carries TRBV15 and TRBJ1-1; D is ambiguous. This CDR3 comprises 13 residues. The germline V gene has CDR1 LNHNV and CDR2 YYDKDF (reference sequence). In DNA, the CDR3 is TGTACCGCTGCAGAGACTTGGAACACTGAAGCTTTCTTT. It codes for CTAAETWNTEAFF.